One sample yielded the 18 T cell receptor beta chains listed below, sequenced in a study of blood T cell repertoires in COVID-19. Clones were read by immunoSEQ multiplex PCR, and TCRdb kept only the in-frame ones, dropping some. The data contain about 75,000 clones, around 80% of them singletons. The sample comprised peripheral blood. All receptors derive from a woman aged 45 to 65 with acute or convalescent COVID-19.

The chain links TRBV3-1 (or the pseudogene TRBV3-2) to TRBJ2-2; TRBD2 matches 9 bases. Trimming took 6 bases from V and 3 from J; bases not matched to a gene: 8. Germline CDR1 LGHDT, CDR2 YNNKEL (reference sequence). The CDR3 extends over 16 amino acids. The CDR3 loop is CASSSRGGCDTGELFF. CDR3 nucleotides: TGTGCCAGCAGTTCGCGGGGGGGCTGTGACACCGGGGAGCTGTTTTTT.

This chain's CDR3 is CSRPSRRVPSYEQYF. CDR3 DNA sequence: TGCAGTCGACCCAGCCGCAGGGTACCATCCTACGAGCAGTACTTC. The rearrangement links TRBV29-1 to TRBJ2-7; D is possibly TRBD1 (5 bases). The CDR3 runs 15 residues. Germline CDR1 SQVTM, CDR2 ANQGSEA.

The CDR3 DNA reads as TGTGCCAGCAGCCCAGGACCGAGCGGAGCTTTCTTT. Its translation: CASSPGPSGAFF. The chain employs TRBV5-8 and TRBJ1-1; D not certain. V gave up 4 bases and J gave up 10 bases, with 14 bases separating them. Germline V lookup: CDR1 SGHTS, CDR2 YDEGEE. This CDR3 has 12 amino acids.

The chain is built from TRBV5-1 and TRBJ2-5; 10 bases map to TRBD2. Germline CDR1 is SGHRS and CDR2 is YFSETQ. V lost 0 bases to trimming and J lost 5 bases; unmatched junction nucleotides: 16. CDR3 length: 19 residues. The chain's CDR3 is CASSLGSGRARIVGETQYF. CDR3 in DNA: TGCGCCAGCAGCTTGGGGAGCGGGAGGGCCCGAATCGTCGGGGAGACCCAGTACTTC. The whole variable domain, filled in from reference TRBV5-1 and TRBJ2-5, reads KAGVTQTPRYLIKTRGQQVTLSCSPISGHRSVSWYQQTPGQGLQFLFEYFSETQRNKGNFPGRFSGRQFSNSRSEMNVSTLELGDSALYLCASSLGSGRARIVGETQYFGPGTRLLVL.

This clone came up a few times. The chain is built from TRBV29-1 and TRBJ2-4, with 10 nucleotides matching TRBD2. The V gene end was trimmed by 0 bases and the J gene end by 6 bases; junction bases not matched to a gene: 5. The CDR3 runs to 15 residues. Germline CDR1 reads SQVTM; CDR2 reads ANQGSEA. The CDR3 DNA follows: TGCAGCGTTGAAGATCTTTCTAGCGGGGGAAACATTCAGTACTTC. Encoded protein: CSVEDLSSGGNIQYF.

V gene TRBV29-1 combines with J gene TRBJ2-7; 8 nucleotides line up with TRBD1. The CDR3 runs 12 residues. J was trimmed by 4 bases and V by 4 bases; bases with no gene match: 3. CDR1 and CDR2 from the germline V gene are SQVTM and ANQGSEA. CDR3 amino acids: CSVGTGGYEQYF. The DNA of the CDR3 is TGCAGCGTTGGTACAGGGGGATACGAGCAGTACTTC.

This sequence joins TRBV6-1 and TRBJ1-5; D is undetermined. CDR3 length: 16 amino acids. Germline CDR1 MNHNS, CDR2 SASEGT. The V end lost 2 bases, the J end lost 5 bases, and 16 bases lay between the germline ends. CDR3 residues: CASSERMSRGDQPQHF. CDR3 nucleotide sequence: TGTGCCAGCAGTGAACGGATGAGCCGAGGCGATCAGCCCCAGCATTTT.

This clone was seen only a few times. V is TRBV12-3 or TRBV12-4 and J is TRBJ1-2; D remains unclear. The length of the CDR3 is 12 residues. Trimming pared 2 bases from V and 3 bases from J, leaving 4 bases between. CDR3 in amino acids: CASSLRDYGYTF. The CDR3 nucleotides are TGTGCCAGCAGTTTAAGAGACTATGGCTACACCTTC.

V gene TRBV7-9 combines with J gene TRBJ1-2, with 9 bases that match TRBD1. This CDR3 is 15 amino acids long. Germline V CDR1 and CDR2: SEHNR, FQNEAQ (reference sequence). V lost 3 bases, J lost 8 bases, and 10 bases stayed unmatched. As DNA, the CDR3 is TGTGCCAGCAGCTTCTTGGACCGGACAGGGGACGGCTACACCTTC. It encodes CASSFLDRTGDGYTF. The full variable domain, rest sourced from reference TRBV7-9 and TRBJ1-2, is DTGVSQNPRHKITKRGQNVTFRCDPISEHNRLYWYRQTLGQGPEFLTYFQNEAQLEKSRLLSDRFSAERPKGSFSTLEIQRTEQGDSAMYLCASSFLDRTGDGYTFGSGTRLTVV.

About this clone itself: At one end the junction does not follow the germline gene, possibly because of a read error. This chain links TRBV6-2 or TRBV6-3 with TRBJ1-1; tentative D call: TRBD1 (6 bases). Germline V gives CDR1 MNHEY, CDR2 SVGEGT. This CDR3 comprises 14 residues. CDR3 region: CASSYSGQNIEAFF. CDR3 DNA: TGTGCCAGCAGTTACTCTGGACAGAACATTGAAGCTTTCTTT.

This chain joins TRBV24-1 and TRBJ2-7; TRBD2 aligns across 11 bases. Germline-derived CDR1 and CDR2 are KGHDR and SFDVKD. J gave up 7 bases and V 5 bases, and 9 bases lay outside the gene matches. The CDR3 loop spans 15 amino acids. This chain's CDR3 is CATSGLTSGRWEQYF. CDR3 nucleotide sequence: TGTGCCACCAGTGGCTTAACTAGCGGGAGATGGGAGCAGTACTTC.

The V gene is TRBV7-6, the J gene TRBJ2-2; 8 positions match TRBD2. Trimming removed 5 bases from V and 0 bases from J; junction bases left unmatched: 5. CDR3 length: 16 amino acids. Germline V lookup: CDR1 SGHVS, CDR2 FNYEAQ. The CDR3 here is CASSPRTSTNTGELFF. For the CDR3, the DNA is TGTGCCAGCAGCCCGCGGACTAGCACGAACACCGGGGAGCTGTTTTTT.

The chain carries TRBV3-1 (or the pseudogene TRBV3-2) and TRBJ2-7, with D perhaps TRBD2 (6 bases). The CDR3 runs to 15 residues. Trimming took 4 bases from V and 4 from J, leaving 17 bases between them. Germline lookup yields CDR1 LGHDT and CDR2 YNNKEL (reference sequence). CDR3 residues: CASSLRLARIYEQYF. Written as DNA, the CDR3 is TGTGCCAGCAGCCTAAGGCTAGCGCGAATTTACGAGCAGTACTTC.

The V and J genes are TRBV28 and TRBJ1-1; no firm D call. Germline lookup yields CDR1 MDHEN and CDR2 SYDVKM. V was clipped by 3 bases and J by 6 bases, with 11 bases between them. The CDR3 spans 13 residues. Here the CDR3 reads CASSLTGRAEAFF. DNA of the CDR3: TGTGCCAGCAGTTTGACTGGGAGAGCTGAAGCTTTCTTT.

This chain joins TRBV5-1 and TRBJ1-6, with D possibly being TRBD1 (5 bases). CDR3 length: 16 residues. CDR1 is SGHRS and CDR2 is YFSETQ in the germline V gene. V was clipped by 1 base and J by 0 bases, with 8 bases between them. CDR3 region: CASSLSGGSYNSPLHF. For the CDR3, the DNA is TGCGCCAGCAGCTTGAGCGGGGGCTCCTATAATTCACCCCTCCACTTT.

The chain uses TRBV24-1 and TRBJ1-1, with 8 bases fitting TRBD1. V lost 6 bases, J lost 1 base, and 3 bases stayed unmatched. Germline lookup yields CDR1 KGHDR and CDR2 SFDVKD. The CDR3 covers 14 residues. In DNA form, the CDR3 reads TGTGCCACCAGTAAAGGACAGGGGAACACTGAAGCTTTCTTT. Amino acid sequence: CATSKGQGNTEAFF.

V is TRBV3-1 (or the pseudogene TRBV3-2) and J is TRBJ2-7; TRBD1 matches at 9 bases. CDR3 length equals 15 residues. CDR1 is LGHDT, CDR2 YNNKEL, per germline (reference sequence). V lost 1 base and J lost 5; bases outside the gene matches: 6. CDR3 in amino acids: CASSQGPGTGNEQYF. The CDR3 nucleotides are TGTGCCAGCAGCCAAGGACCCGGGACAGGGAACGAGCAGTACTTC.

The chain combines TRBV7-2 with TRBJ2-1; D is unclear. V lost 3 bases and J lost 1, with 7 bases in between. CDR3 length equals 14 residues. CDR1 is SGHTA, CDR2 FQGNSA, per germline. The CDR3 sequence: CASSFYGSYNEQFF. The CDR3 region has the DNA TGTGCCAGCAGCTTTTACGGTTCCTACAATGAGCAGTTCTTC.